The present T cell receptor (beta chain) was sequenced within a study of blood T cell repertoires in COVID-19. Study information: The United States, Italy and Spain supplied acute and convalescent COVID-19 samples. Nucleic acid was either cDNA or gDNA, and it came from T cells, B-cell-depleted T cells, or PBMCs.

Per the study methods: Researchers report that nucleated cell counts were estimated from reference gene primer amplification. Generated by immunoSEQ multiplex PCR, the TCRdb table keeps only in-frame clones and is missing some. V and J calls and clone size are those listed in that table; D and trimming were worked out from the DNA. Of about 240,000 clones listed, 70% to 85% are singletons. In germline, CDR1 is MNHNY, CDR2 SVGAGI (reference sequence). CDR3 size: 14 residues. V shed 8 bases, J shed 3 bases, and the junction held 1 base outside the gene matches. This TCR came from a woman older than 75 with acute or convalescent COVID-19. Sequenced material: peripheral blood. This rearrangement joins TRBV6-6 to TRBJ2-3; TRBD2 matches at 14 bases. This CDR3 is CASRLAGGTDTQYF. CDR3 nucleotides: TGTGCCAGCCGACTAGCGGGGGGGACAGATACGCAGTATTTT.